Below are 25 T cell receptor beta chains sequenced from a single sample in a study of shared clonotypes between healthy human individuals. Data came from immunoSEQ multiplex PCR; TCRdb stores just in-frame clones and leaves some out. The sample lists about 580,000 clones; 98% were seen once. CD45RO negativity and positive selection for CCR7 defined naive CD8 cells, a population that excluded terminally differentiated effector memory CD45RA+ cells. Sequenced: naive CD8+ T cells sorted from blood. The receptors derive from a young man in good health.

This chain uses TRBV27 with TRBJ2-3; weak D call: TRBD1 (6 bases). Germline CDR1 MNHEY, CDR2 SMNVEV (reference sequence). V was pared by 8 bases and J by 2 bases, with 11 bases between. The CDR3 consists of 13 residues. The DNA for the CDR3 is TGTGCCAGCTGGGACATCTACACAGATACGCAGTATTTT. Its translation: CASWDIYTDTQYF.

The rearrangement uses TRBV27 and TRBJ2-1; D gene unclear. This CDR3 has 13 residues. Trimming pared 2 bases from V and 9 bases from J, leaving 11 bases between. Germline-derived CDR1 and CDR2 are MNHEY and SMNVEV (reference sequence). CDR3 region: CASSLKGAREQFF. The CDR3 DNA reads as TGTGCCAGCAGTTTAAAAGGTGCCCGTGAGCAGTTCTTC.

The rearrangement uses TRBV11-2 and TRBJ1-2; no definite D call. Trimming left V 1 base short and J 5 bases short, with 11 bases between. The germline V gene encodes CDR1 SGHAT and CDR2 FQNNGV. The CDR3 extends over 14 amino acids. Here the CDR3 reads CASSLAGGFYGYTF. The CDR3 region has the DNA TGTGCCAGCAGCTTAGCTGGCGGGTTTTATGGCTACACCTTC.

The V call is TRBV7-2, the J call TRBJ2-3; possible D gene TRBD1, 6 bases. In germline, CDR1 is SGHTA, CDR2 FQGNSA. The CDR3 contains 14 residues. Trimming took off 6 bases at V and 0 bases at J, with 10 bases between the two ends. CDR3 sequence (DNA): TGTGCCAGCAGGACAGGTGCTAGCACAGATACGCAGTATTTT. It yields the protein CASRTGASTDTQYF.

CDR3: CASSQDRAEKETQYF. The CDR3 nucleotides are TGTGCCAGCAGCCAGGACAGGGCTGAGAAAGAGACCCAGTACTTC. The chain couples TRBV7-9 to TRBJ2-5; 8 bases are shared with TRBD1. This CDR3 is 15 amino acids long. Losses at the gene ends were 5 bases for V and 3 bases for J; bases not matched to a gene: 8. Looked up from germline, CDR1 is SEHNR and CDR2 is FQNEAQ (reference sequence).

The chain carries TRBV6-5 and TRBJ2-2, with a possible D match to TRBD1 (5 bases). This CDR3 region has 15 residues. The V end was cut by 0 bases, the J end by 5 bases, with 10 bases between. From germline, CDR1 is MNHEY and CDR2 SVGAGI. The CDR3 DNA sequence: TGTGCCAGCAGTTACTCTTTAGGGGTAACCGGGGAGCTGTTTTTT. The encoded protein is CASSYSLGVTGELFF.

J is TRBJ2-3 and V is TRBV21-1; the table assigns TRBD2, which was not confirmed against the DNA. TRBV21-1 is deemed a pseudogene. CDR3 length equals 14 residues. The CDR3 sequence: CASSKCTSTDTQYF. CDR3 in DNA: TGTGCCAGCAGCAAATGTACTAGCACAGATACGCAGTATTTT.

The chain joins TRBV5-5 to TRBJ1-1; tentative D call: TRBD1 (5 bases). V was cut by 0 bases and J by 0 bases, with 6 bases left in between. CDR1 is SGHKS, CDR2 YYEKEE, per germline (reference sequence). This CDR3 has 14 residues. The CDR3 nucleotides are TGTGCCAGCAGCTTGGGGGGCTTGAACACTGAAGCTTTCTTT. This translates into CASSLGGLNTEAFF.

The V and J genes are TRBV5-1 and TRBJ2-5, with 9 bases matching TRBD1. There are 14 residues in the CDR3. The junction had 9 bases not matched to a gene; V was cut back by 7 bases and J by 5 bases. CDR1 and CDR2 from the germline V gene are SGHRS and YFSETQ. CDR3 nucleotides: TGCGCCAGCTGGGGACAGGGTTCGGTTGAGACCCAGTACTTC. Protein sequence: CASWGQGSVETQYF.

V and J are TRBV5-6 and TRBJ2-7, with a possible D match to TRBD1 (6 bases). This CDR3 region has 14 residues. Trimming removed 4 bases from V and 4 bases from J, with 15 bases in between. The V gene's germline CDR1 is SGHDT and CDR2 YYEEEE. CDR3: CASSPGAGEYEQYF. CDR3 coding DNA: TGTGCCAGCAGCCCTGGGGCAGGGGAATACGAGCAGTACTTC.

The CDR3 DNA follows: TGTGCCAGCAGTCTACAAAGCCAGGCCCGGGGGCAGTACTTC. It translates to CASSLQSQARGQYF. The chain is built from TRBV27 and TRBJ2-7, with D possibly being TRBD2 (5 bases). CDR1 MNHEY and CDR2 SMNVEV come from the germline V gene (reference sequence). Between the trimmed V and J ends, which lost 5 bases and 9 bases, there was a span of 20 bases. The CDR3 has 14 residues.

A note on this clone: Other DNA sequences in the same sample also yield this CDR3. This sequence joins TRBV7-9 and TRBJ2-7; no clear D. The V end lost 5 bases, the J end lost 3 bases, and 5 bases lay between the germline ends. Germline V gives CDR1 SEHNR, CDR2 FQNEAQ (reference sequence). The CDR3 runs to 11 residues. CDR3 region: CASSRNYEQYF. The DNA of the CDR3 is TGTGCCAGCAGCAGGAACTACGAGCAGTACTTC.

This chain links TRBV27 with TRBJ1-1; 9 nucleotides align to TRBD1. V lost 2 bases, J lost 4 bases, and 8 bases stayed unmatched. CDR1 and CDR2 from the germline V gene are MNHEY and SMNVEV (reference sequence). There are 16 residues in the CDR3. The CDR3 sequence is CASSLTYRGQGTEAFF. DNA for the CDR3: TGTGCCAGCAGTTTAACGTACAGGGGGCAGGGCACTGAAGCTTTCTTT.

This sequence joins TRBV10-2 and TRBJ2-7; weak D call: TRBD1 (6 bases). Trimming shortened V by 3 bases and J by 7 bases, and 13 bases separated the two germline ends. There are 13 residues in the CDR3. Germline CDR1 reads WSHSY; CDR2 reads SAAADI. CDR3 DNA sequence: TGCGCCAGCAGTGAAGGGGGAGTCCAGGAGCAGTACTTC. This encodes CASSEGGVQEQYF.

V usage is TRBV7-2 and J usage is TRBJ2-7; TRBD1 might be the D (5 bases). CDR3 size: 17 residues. The germline CDR1 and CDR2 sequences are SGHTA and FQGNSA. V lost 3 bases to trimming and J lost 0 bases, with 18 bases between them. DNA of the CDR3: TGTGCCAGCAGCTTCTCGTTCGGACACTCGTCCTCCTACGAGCAGTACTTC. This sequence encodes CASSFSFGHSSSYEQYF.

The rearrangement uses TRBV2 and TRBJ2-7, with 9 bases identical to TRBD1. Germline values: CDR1 SNHLY, CDR2 FYNNEI. The CDR3 contains 13 residues. Losses at the gene ends were 7 bases for V and 5 bases for J; bases not matched to a gene: 6. The CDR3 coding sequence is TGTGCCAGCAAGGGACAGGGCCCCCACGAGCAGTACTTC. Translating it yields CASKGQGPHEQYF.

CDR3 nucleotides: TGTGCCAGCAGTTTCGGGGGTATCGGGGCGGAGACCTACGAGCAGTACTTC. Amino acids: CASSFGGIGAETYEQYF. The chain employs TRBV28 and TRBJ2-7; TRBD2 might be the D (6 bases). The CDR3 spans 17 residues. Germline V gene data show CDR1 as MDHEN and CDR2 as SYDVKM. V lost 3 bases and J 2 bases, leaving 20 bases between the germline ends.

This clone was recorded once. V gene TRBV27 combines with J gene TRBJ1-2, with 9 bases fitting TRBD1. The CDR3 runs to 15 residues. Trimming cost V 5 bases and J 5 bases; bases outside gene matches: 9. From germline, CDR1 is MNHEY and CDR2 SMNVEV (reference sequence). The CDR3: CASSPTGGAGYGYTF. The CDR3 nucleotides are TGTGCCAGCAGTCCCACAGGGGGCGCCGGGTATGGCTACACCTTC.

This chain joins TRBV7-2 and TRBJ2-7; 11 nucleotides agree with TRBD1. Germline CDR1 is SGHTA and CDR2 is FQGNSA. CDR3 size: 14 residues. The trim removed 5 bases at V and 5 bases at J, leaving 5 bases unmatched. CDR3 nucleotides: TGTGCCAGCAGCCAGAGGACAGGGGGCAACGAGCAGTACTTC. Protein: CASSQRTGGNEQYF.

V usage is TRBV9 and J usage is TRBJ2-3; unclear D gene. With 2 bases removed from V and 5 bases from J, the gap between germline ends came to 9 bases. The CDR3 consists of 13 residues. CDR1 is SGDLS and CDR2 is YYNGEE in the germline V gene. CDR3: CASSVLLGDTQYF. Here the CDR3 DNA reads TGTGCCAGCAGCGTCTTGCTGGGAGATACGCAGTATTTT.

The gene calls are TRBV7-9 and TRBJ2-3; 8 nucleotides match TRBD2. This CDR3 contains 15 residues. Germline trimming cut 5 bases from V and 0 bases from J; bases unmatched to any gene: 4. The germline CDR1 and CDR2 sequences are SEHNR and FQNEAQ (reference sequence). CDR3 protein: CASSPLAGSTDTQYF. As DNA, the CDR3 is TGTGCCAGCAGCCCGTTAGCGGGAAGCACAGATACGCAGTATTTT.

The chain joins TRBV7-8 to TRBJ2-5; TRBD1 agrees at 9 bases. This CDR3 contains 15 residues. Germline assignment: CDR1 SGHVS and CDR2 FQNEAQ. The V gene end was trimmed by 3 bases and the J gene end by 5 bases; junction bases not matched to a gene: 7. The CDR3 region is CASSFNRGRRETQYF. CDR3 nucleotide sequence: TGTGCCAGCAGCTTCAACAGGGGGCGTAGGGAGACCCAGTACTTC.

This sequence joins TRBV7-6 and TRBJ2-7; the match to TRBD1 covers 7 bases. The trim removed 5 bases at V and 0 bases at J, leaving 4 bases unmatched. In germline, CDR1 is SGHVS, CDR2 FNYEAQ. The CDR3 is made up of 14 amino acids. CDR3 DNA sequence: TGTGCCAGCAGCCAAGGACAGGCCTCCTACGAGCAGTACTTC. Protein product: CASSQGQASYEQYF.

This chain uses TRBV9 with TRBJ2-7, with a tentative D call TRBD2 (6 bases). CDR1 is SGDLS, CDR2 YYNGEE, per germline. There are 16 residues in the CDR3. V dropped 0 bases and J dropped 3 bases, with 16 bases sitting between them. This chain's CDR3 is CASSVGLRLDIYEQYF. The CDR3 DNA is TGTGCCAGCAGCGTAGGGCTGAGACTAGATATCTACGAGCAGTACTTC.

The J gene is TRBJ2-2, the V gene TRBV30, with D perhaps assigned TRBD1 or TRBD2 (5 bases each). Germline assignment: CDR1 GTSNPN and CDR2 SVGIG (reference sequence). The CDR3 is 15 amino acids. Trimming pared 3 bases from V and 0 bases from J, leaving 11 bases between. CDR3 sequence: CAWRPGTPNTGELFF. The CDR3 DNA reads TGTGCCTGGAGACCCGGGACGCCGAACACCGGGGAGCTGTTTTTT.